This passage covers 21 T cell receptor beta chains from one sample sequenced in a study of T-cell memory formation after mild COVID-19. TCRdb reprocessed the 5' RACE reads with MiXCR, giving one entry per CDR3 protein. The repertoire has approximately 400,000 distinct CDR3 sequences, roughly 18% of them found once; the top ten carry roughly 21%. Sequenced: PBMCs or a T cell subset sorted from them (not recorded which). Receptors originate from a man in his late teens or twenties who had mild COVID-19 (a few samples of this study predate the infection). Cell type and time point are not known.

V is TRBV10-1 and J is TRBJ2-7; D is unresolved. The CDR3 loop spans 13 amino acids. Per germline, CDR1 WNHNN and CDR2 SYGVQD (reference sequence). V lost 3 bases, J lost 5 bases, and 11 bases lay in between. The CDR3 sequence: CASSDRIEHEQYF. The CDR3 DNA is TGCGCCAGCAGTGATAGGATAGAACACGAGCAGTACTTC.

This chain joins TRBV7-9 and TRBJ2-5; the D gene is possibly TRBD2 (6 bases). Germline V gene data show CDR1 as SEHNR and CDR2 as FQNEAQ (reference sequence). Trimming removed 0 bases at V and 4 bases at J, with 12 bases between. The CDR3 is 15 residues long. CDR3 bases: TGTGCCAGCAGCTTAGCGGGACTCCCCAGAGAGACCCAGTACTTC. It yields the protein CASSLAGLPRETQYF.

The V gene is TRBV10-3, the J gene TRBJ1-6, with 7 bases aligning to TRBD1. The CDR3 sequence is 13 residues long. Losses at the gene ends were 7 bases for V and 6 bases for J; bases not matched to a gene: 3. Germline V gives CDR1 ENHRY, CDR2 SYGVKD. CDR3 in DNA: TGTGCCATCAAAGGGACAGCTAATTCACCCCTCCACTTT. Protein sequence: CAIKGTANSPLHF.

Many counts were recorded for this clonotype. The gene calls are TRBV5-1 and TRBJ2-5; no clear D. The germline V and J ends were trimmed by 7 bases and 2 bases, with 9 bases remaining between them. This CDR3 has 12 residues. The germline V gene encodes CDR1 SGHRS and CDR2 YFSETQ. Written as DNA, the CDR3 is TGCGCCAGCCGCGTTGGACAAGAGACCCAGTACTTC. Translating it yields CASRVGQETQYF.

The chain carries TRBV6-2 or TRBV6-3 and TRBJ1-5; TRBD1 agrees at 9 bases. Trimming removed 5 bases from V and 6 bases from J; junction bases left unmatched: 11. Germline CDR1 and CDR2: MNHEY and SVGEGT. This CDR3 is 16 amino acids long. CDR3 amino acids: CASSITAGQGFQPQHF. CDR3 nucleotides: TGTGCCAGCAGTATAACCGCGGGACAGGGATTTCAGCCCCAGCATTTT.

The genes are TRBV6-5 and TRBJ1-6; TRBD1 might be the D (6 bases). There are 16 residues in the CDR3. V was clipped by 6 bases and J by 13 bases, with 25 bases between them. Germline CDR1 reads MNHEY; CDR2 reads SVGAGI. CDR3 in DNA: TGTGCCAGCAGCCTAGCACAGGTCCAGGGGATTACCCCCCTCCACTTT. It specifies CASSLAQVQGITPLHF.

This clonotype appeared a few times. The rearrangement uses TRBV19 and TRBJ2-7, with TRBD1 matching 7 bases. J was trimmed by 5 bases and V by 6 bases; bases with no gene match: 7. There are 13 residues in the CDR3. The germline V gene encodes CDR1 LNHDA and CDR2 SQIVND (reference sequence). CDR3 sequence (DNA): TGTGCCAGTAGGTACAGGGGCCCGAACGAGCAGTACTTC. Amino acid sequence: CASRYRGPNEQYF.

The genes are TRBV25-1 and TRBJ2-3; D may match TRBD1 or TRBD2 (6 bases each). V lost 3 bases and J 2 bases, leaving 9 bases between the germline ends. The CDR3 consists of 14 residues. Germline loops: CDR1 MGHDK, CDR2 SYGVNS. CDR3 bases: TGTGCCAGCAGTGATACGGGGGCCACAGATACGCAGTATTTT. Translated, it gives CASSDTGATDTQYF.

This chain joins TRBV4-2 and TRBJ2-2; D unresolved. V lost 1 base and J lost 4, with 7 bases in between. This CDR3 has 14 amino acids. The germline V gene encodes CDR1 LGHNA and CDR2 YNFKEQ. The DNA for the CDR3 is TGTGCCAGCAGCCAAGCCAGAGGCACCGGGGAGCTGTTTTTT. Translation gives CASSQARGTGELFF.

This clonotype was picked up many times. CDR3 region: CASSLAVGLNTEAFF. CDR3 sequence (DNA): TGCGCCAGCAGCTTGGCCGTAGGTCTGAACACTGAAGCTTTCTTT. The chain has TRBV5-1 and TRBJ1-1; D gene uncertain. The germline CDR1 and CDR2 sequences are SGHRS and YFSETQ. The ends were cut back, 0 bases at V and 0 bases at J, with 9 bases in the middle. The CDR3 runs 15 residues.

With respect to this clonotype: The junction shows a germline mismatch at one end, possibly a read error. V gene TRBV9 combines with J gene TRBJ1-5; D possibly corresponds to TRBD1 (5 bases). The CDR3 sequence is 15 residues long. Germline V lookup: CDR1 SGDLS, CDR2 YYNGEE. For the CDR3, the DNA is TGTGCCAGCAGCGTGGGGGGACTCGGAAATCAGCCCAAGCATTTT. Amino acids: CASSVGGLGNQPKHF.

This sequence joins TRBV5-1 and TRBJ1-1; D may be TRBD1 (5 bases). V dropped 0 bases and J dropped 7 bases, with 10 bases sitting between them. The CDR3 sequence is 13 residues long. From germline, CDR1 is SGHRS and CDR2 YFSETQ. CDR3 nucleotide sequence: TGCGCCAGCAGCTTGGTGACCACAGGTGAAGCTTTCTTT. It yields the protein CASSLVTTGEAFF.

Only a few counts were recorded for this clonotype. The chain recombines TRBV28 with TRBJ2-7; 8 nucleotides align to TRBD2. The CDR3 is made up of 16 amino acids. Germline V gene data show CDR1 as MDHEN and CDR2 as SYDVKM. Losses at the gene ends were 4 bases for V and 6 bases for J; bases not matched to a gene: 14. This chain's CDR3 is CASSSHEAGGGGEQYV. CDR3 nucleotides: TGTGCCAGCAGTTCCCACGAGGCGGGGGGAGGCGGCGAGCAGTACGTC.

This clonotype has just a few counts. The chain links TRBV5-6 to TRBJ2-5; 8 nucleotides line up with TRBD1. Germline V gene lookup returns CDR1 SGHDT and CDR2 YYEEEE. V gave up 9 bases and J gave up 5 bases; unmatched junction bases: 12. This CDR3 has 14 residues. CDR3 region: CATRTQGEAETQYF. CDR3 in DNA: TGTGCCACCAGAACACAGGGGGAAGCGGAGACCCAGTACTTC.

The gene calls are TRBV7-2 and TRBJ2-2; D assignment may be TRBD1 or TRBD2 (5 bases each). This CDR3 spans 15 amino acids. Trimming took off 4 bases at V and 0 bases at J, with 9 bases between the two ends. Germline CDR1 and CDR2: SGHTA and FQGNSA. CDR3 bases: TGTGCCAGCAGCTCCCGGGGCACGAACACCGGGGAGCTGTTTTTT. Encoded protein: CASSSRGTNTGELFF.

The chain carries TRBV7-2 and TRBJ2-7; maybe TRBD2 (5 bases). Germline values: CDR1 SGHTA, CDR2 FQGNSA. The ends were cut back, 5 bases at V and 2 bases at J, with 13 bases in the middle. This CDR3 is 14 amino acids long. CDR3 nucleotide sequence: TGTGCCAGCAGCACATCACTAGGAGCCTACGAGCAGTACTTC. Protein sequence: CASSTSLGAYEQYF.

The V and J genes are TRBV6-5 and TRBJ2-2; the D gene is possibly TRBD1 (5 bases). The CDR3 is made up of 14 amino acids. Per the germline V gene, CDR1 is MNHEY and CDR2 is SVGAGI. Between the trimmed V and J ends, which lost 9 bases and 4 bases, there was a span of 15 bases. The CDR3 reads CARGEGAPTGELFF. CDR3 coding DNA: TGTGCCAGAGGGGAAGGGGCGCCCACCGGGGAGCTGTTTTTT.

J is TRBJ1-1 and V is TRBV20-1; D is perhaps TRBD1 (6 bases). This CDR3 is built from 13 residues. The germline gives CDR1 DFQATT, CDR2 SNEGSKA (reference sequence). Deletions cut 6 bases from V and 1 base from J, with 12 bases between. CDR3: CSANGQTNTEAFF. Here the CDR3 DNA reads TGCAGTGCAAACGGACAGACGAACACTGAAGCTTTCTTT.

This chain uses TRBV5-1 with TRBJ2-5, with D tentatively TRBD1 (5 bases). Germline V gene data show CDR1 as SGHRS and CDR2 as YFSETQ. This CDR3 has 15 amino acids. Between the trimmed V and J ends, which lost 4 bases and 4 bases, there was a span of 17 bases. The CDR3 DNA follows: TGCGCCAGCAGCGCAGGGCACGGAACCCTAGAGACCCAGTACTTC. The encoded protein is CASSAGHGTLETQYF.

This clonotype was found many times. The V gene is TRBV7-9, the J gene TRBJ2-7; D gene ambiguous. Germline V gene sequence: CDR1 SEHNR, CDR2 FQNEAQ (reference sequence). Trimming stripped 3 bases from V and 5 bases from J, with 5 bases between. CDR3 size: 11 residues. The CDR3 region is CASSLGNEQYF. CDR3 in DNA: TGTGCCAGCAGCTTGGGGAACGAGCAGTACTTC.

This clonotype was seen a few times. The J gene is TRBJ1-2, the V gene TRBV28; D is possibly TRBD1 (5 bases). Per germline, CDR1 MDHEN and CDR2 SYDVKM. The CDR3 runs 14 residues. Trimming shortened V by 8 bases and J by 8 bases, and 21 bases separated the two germline ends. The CDR3 nucleotides read TGTGCCAGCTACCGCGCAGGGAGAGCGGGAGGCTACACCTTC. Translated, it gives CASYRAGRAGGYTF.